Following are 24 T cell receptor beta chains from one sample sequenced in a study of naive and memory T cell subsets listed by TCRdb under 2017. The method behind the library was UMI-ligation and nested PCR. TCRdb records Illumina MiSeq as the sequencer. The beta constant-region primer was an equimolar mix of two oligonucleotides covering both TRBC1 and TRBC2. TCRdb redid the processing of the public reads, applying fastp at Q25 and MiXCR, and retained in-frame beta chains. Each CDR3 protein appears once, grouped with its most common genes and DNA. A total of about 150,000 distinct CDR3 sequences appear in this sample, over 15% of them only once. The ten most abundant clones make up about 0.14% of the sample. The specimen was naive CD4+ T cells from blood. The cell subset or site label of this sample denotes: naive T cells, CD45RA high CD27+. All receptors come from a human donor in good health.

There are a few counts of this clonotype. The rearrangement joins TRBV5-1 to TRBJ2-7, with D maybe TRBD2 (6 bases). Germline CDR1 SGHRS, CDR2 YFSETQ. Between the trimmed V and J ends, which lost 0 bases and 0 bases, there was a span of 10 bases. This CDR3 comprises 15 residues. Here the CDR3 reads CASSLGSGDSYEQYF. The CDR3 DNA sequence: TGCGCCAGCAGCTTGGGTAGCGGTGACTCCTACGAGCAGTACTTC.

This clonotype was picked up a small number of times. The chain employs TRBV20-1 and TRBJ2-7; D is possibly TRBD2 (5 bases). The CDR3 has 11 amino acids. Germline lookup yields CDR1 DFQATT and CDR2 SNEGSKA (reference sequence). Deletions cut 6 bases from V and 3 bases from J, with 9 bases between. The CDR3 region has the DNA TGCAGTGCAGGAGGATACTACGAGCAGTACTTC. It codes for CSAGGYYEQYF.

This clonotype was found a few times. This chain joins TRBV5-1 and TRBJ1-4, with 9 positions matching TRBD1. This CDR3 is 17 amino acids long. The germline V gene has CDR1 SGHRS and CDR2 YFSETQ. The trim removed 4 bases at V and 8 bases at J, leaving 15 bases unmatched. Written as DNA, the CDR3 is TGCGCCAGCAGCCGAGGACAGGGGACGGTTCTCCTCGAAAAACTGTTTTTT. Translating it yields CASSRGQGTVLLEKLFF.

This clonotype has only a few counts. This chain joins TRBV28 and TRBJ2-7; possibly TRBD2 for D (7 bases). V lost 2 bases to trimming and J lost 0 bases, with 11 bases between them. The germline V gene encodes CDR1 MDHEN and CDR2 SYDVKM. This CDR3 has 15 residues. The CDR3: CASSLGGGGSYEQYF. CDR3 nucleotides: TGTGCCAGCAGTTTAGGGGGAGGGGGCTCCTACGAGCAGTACTTC.

This chain joins TRBV9 and TRBJ1-4; a possible D gene is TRBD1 (5 bases). V lost 2 bases and J lost 6, with 17 bases in between. The CDR3 totals 16 residues. CDR1 SGDLS and CDR2 YYNGEE come from the germline V gene. The CDR3 DNA follows: TGTGCCAGCAGCGTTGGGGCCGGACAAGGCTATGAAAAACTGTTTTTT. It is translated as CASSVGAGQGYEKLFF.

The chain couples TRBV6-5 to TRBJ2-2; 7 bases agree with TRBD2. This CDR3 has 16 residues. Germline V gene data show CDR1 as MNHEY and CDR2 as SVGAGI. V dropped 5 bases and J dropped 3; count of bases not matched to a gene: 9. This chain's CDR3 is CASSELAAGDTGELFF. Here the CDR3 DNA reads TGTGCCAGCAGTGAGTTGGCCGCGGGGGACACCGGGGAGCTGTTTTTT.

There are a few counts of this clonotype. CDR3 sequence: CASSQAVFTGELFF. Here the CDR3 DNA reads TGTGCCAGCAGCCAGGCCGTCTTCACCGGGGAGCTGTTTTTT. V and J are TRBV3-1 and TRBJ2-2, with no clear D. The length of the CDR3 is 14 residues. Germline lookup yields CDR1 LGHDT and CDR2 YNNKEL (reference sequence). The germline V and J ends were trimmed by 3 bases and 4 bases, with 9 bases remaining between them.

The CDR3 bases are TGTGCCAGCAGCCTCGGGGGACTAGCGGGAGGACAGGAGCAGTACTTC. Translating it yields CASSLGGLAGGQEQYF. The V call is TRBV3-1, the J call TRBJ2-7, with TRBD2 matching over 15 bases. The CDR3 contains 16 residues. V shed 4 bases and J 7 bases; nucleotides not matched to a gene: 8. The germline CDR1 and CDR2 sequences are LGHDT and YNNKEL (reference sequence).

This chain joins TRBV14 and TRBJ2-5; 9 bases align to TRBD2. Trimming removed 1 base from V and 6 bases from J; junction bases left unmatched: 6. This CDR3 has 15 residues. CDR1 and CDR2 (germline): SGHDN, FVKESK. In DNA form, the CDR3 reads TGTGCCAGCAGCCAAGGTAGCGGGAGCGTGAAGACCCAGTACTTC. This encodes CASSQGSGSVKTQYF.

The rearrangement links TRBV10-3 to TRBJ2-3; 10 bases fit TRBD1. Germline CDR1 is ENHRY and CDR2 is SYGVKD. The CDR3 runs to 15 residues. V lost 7 bases, J lost 0 bases, and 4 bases stayed unmatched. The chain's CDR3 is CAITLDRGSTDTQYF. In DNA form, the CDR3 reads TGTGCCATCACCCTGGACAGGGGGAGCACAGATACGCAGTATTTT.

The gene calls are TRBV19 and TRBJ2-2; 7 bases align to TRBD1. The CDR3 loop spans 16 amino acids. Germline values: CDR1 LNHDA, CDR2 SQIVND (reference sequence). V lost 4 bases and J lost 1; bases outside the gene matches: 6. DNA for the CDR3: TGTGCCAGTAGTAGACAGGGACCGATGAACACCGGGGAGCTGTTTTTT. Translating it yields CASSRQGPMNTGELFF.

A single count supports this clonotype. The rearrangement uses TRBV29-1 and TRBJ2-7; 8 bases align to TRBD2. Germline CDR1 and CDR2: SQVTM and ANQGSEA. This CDR3 has 13 residues. CDR3 residues: CSAGTGGLDEQYF. Written as DNA, the CDR3 is TGCAGTGCGGGGACGGGAGGGCTGGACGAGCAGTACTTC.

The gene calls are TRBV5-1 and TRBJ2-7, with unresolved D. The CDR3 loop spans 14 amino acids. Germline assignment: CDR1 SGHRS and CDR2 YFSETQ. The germline V and J ends were trimmed by 7 bases and 1 base, with 15 bases remaining between them. In nucleotides, the CDR3 is TGCGCCAGCCGATCTCTGGTGGGGTCCTACGAGCAGTACTTC. It is translated as CASRSLVGSYEQYF.

V is TRBV11-2 and J is TRBJ2-3, with TRBD2 matching 8 bases. This CDR3 has 17 residues. CDR1 SGHAT and CDR2 FQNNGV come from the germline V gene. V lost 3 bases to trimming and J lost 2 bases; unmatched junction nucleotides: 10. CDR3 sequence: CASSLRSSGSPTDTQYF. The CDR3 coding sequence is TGTGCCAGCAGCTTGCGATCTAGCGGGTCACCCACAGATACGCAGTATTTT. The full variable domain, its missing parts supplied by reference TRBV11-2 and TRBJ2-3, is EAGVAQSPRYKIIEKRQSVAFWCNPISGHATLYWYQQILGQGPKLLIQFQNNGVVDDSQLPKDRFSAERLKGVDSTLKIQPAKLEDSAVYLCASSLRSSGSPTDTQYFGPGTRLTVL.

A few counts support this clonotype. This chain joins TRBV5-1 and TRBJ2-7; TRBD2 aligns across 8 bases. This CDR3 comprises 18 residues. The germline V gene encodes CDR1 SGHRS and CDR2 YFSETQ. The V gene end was trimmed by 0 bases and the J gene end by 3 bases; junction bases not matched to a gene: 14. DNA for the CDR3: TGCGCCAGCAGCTTGGTTCCCCGGGGTTTAGCGGGAAGCTACGAGCAGTACTTC. This codes for CASSLVPRGLAGSYEQYF.

This clonotype was observed many times. The V and J genes are TRBV28 and TRBJ2-5; 8 nucleotides line up with TRBD2. Losses at the gene ends were 6 bases for V and 2 bases for J; bases not matched to a gene: 8. The CDR3 covers 15 residues. CDR1 is MDHEN, CDR2 SYDVKM, per germline. The CDR3 DNA sequence: TGTGCCAGCAGGAGTAGCGGGACGAGTCAAGAGACCCAGTACTTC. It encodes CASRSSGTSQETQYF.

In this sample, this clonotype turned up a few times. V gene TRBV30 combines with J gene TRBJ2-1; 7 bases line up with TRBD1. V trimming: 3 bases; J trimming: 14 bases; junction bases outside the gene matches: 10. Germline V gene data show CDR1 as GTSNPN and CDR2 as SVGIG (reference sequence). The CDR3 has 12 residues. This CDR3 reads CAWRRGTDHEFF. The CDR3, as DNA: TGTGCCTGGAGACGAGGGACAGATCATGAGTTCTTC.

V is TRBV28 and J is TRBJ2-2; TRBD1 might be the D (5 bases). CDR1 and CDR2 (germline): MDHEN, SYDVKM. V gave up 0 bases and J gave up 4 bases, with 9 bases separating them. The CDR3 is made up of 15 amino acids. The CDR3 DNA sequence: TGTGCCAGCAGTTTATGGGGCAGGGCCACCGGGGAGCTGTTTTTT. Translating gives CASSLWGRATGELFF.

V usage is TRBV4-1 and J usage is TRBJ1-5, with D hard to call. Germline CDR1 MGHRA, CDR2 YSYEKL. The germline V and J ends were trimmed by 1 base and 0 bases, with 4 bases remaining between them. This CDR3 spans 14 amino acids. This CDR3 reads CASSQGLSNQPQHF. In DNA, the CDR3 is TGCGCCAGCAGCCAAGGGCTTAGCAATCAGCCCCAGCATTTT.

CDR3 in amino acids: CASSSRRDRAVYEQYF. CDR3 coding DNA: TGTGCCAGTAGTAGCCGGCGGGACAGGGCCGTCTACGAGCAGTACTTC. The chain recombines TRBV19 with TRBJ2-7; 9 nucleotides align to TRBD1. This CDR3 has 16 residues. Germline trimming cut 4 bases from V and 3 bases from J; bases unmatched to any gene: 10. The germline V gene has CDR1 LNHDA and CDR2 SQIVND (reference sequence).

This clonotype has just a few counts. The chain couples TRBV2 to TRBJ1-4, with 9 nucleotides matching TRBD1. Germline CDR1 and CDR2: SNHLY and FYNNEI. The CDR3 is made up of 16 amino acids. V lost 4 bases, J lost 2 bases, and 5 bases stayed unmatched. The CDR3 loop reads CASSAGQGRTNEKLFF. The CDR3 region has the DNA TGTGCCAGCAGTGCGGGACAGGGACGTACTAATGAAAAACTGTTTTTT.

The chain recombines TRBV7-8 with TRBJ2-7; 10 nucleotides line up with TRBD2. This CDR3 has 17 residues. Germline loops: CDR1 SGHVS, CDR2 FQNEAQ. J lost 9 bases, V lost 1 base, and 15 bases had no gene match. CDR3 sequence (DNA): TGTGCCAGCAGCTTAGTAGGCGGCCCTAGCGGGAGTTCTTTGCAGTACTTC. This translates into CASSLVGGPSGSSLQYF.

This clonotype was seen at least ten times. The chain uses TRBV6-2 or TRBV6-3 and TRBJ2-4; TRBD2 agrees at 16 bases. The length of the CDR3 is 19 residues. Germline loops: CDR1 MNHEY, CDR2 SVGEGT. V lost 7 bases and J lost 6; bases outside the gene matches: 15. Here the CDR3 reads CASNRDRGLAGGPGNIQYF. In DNA, the CDR3 is TGTGCCAGCAACCGGGACAGGGGACTAGCGGGAGGGCCTGGAAACATTCAGTACTTC.

Only a few counts were recorded for this clonotype. J is TRBJ1-5 and V is TRBV3-1; TRBD1 matches at 7 bases. The junction had 8 bases not matched to a gene; V was cut back by 3 bases and J by 6 bases. CDR3 length: 15 residues. Looked up from germline, CDR1 is LGHDT and CDR2 is YNNKEL (reference sequence). Here the CDR3 DNA reads TGTGCCAGCAGCCAGATGGGGACAGTCTCTCAGCCCCAGCATTTT. Its protein is CASSQMGTVSQPQHF.